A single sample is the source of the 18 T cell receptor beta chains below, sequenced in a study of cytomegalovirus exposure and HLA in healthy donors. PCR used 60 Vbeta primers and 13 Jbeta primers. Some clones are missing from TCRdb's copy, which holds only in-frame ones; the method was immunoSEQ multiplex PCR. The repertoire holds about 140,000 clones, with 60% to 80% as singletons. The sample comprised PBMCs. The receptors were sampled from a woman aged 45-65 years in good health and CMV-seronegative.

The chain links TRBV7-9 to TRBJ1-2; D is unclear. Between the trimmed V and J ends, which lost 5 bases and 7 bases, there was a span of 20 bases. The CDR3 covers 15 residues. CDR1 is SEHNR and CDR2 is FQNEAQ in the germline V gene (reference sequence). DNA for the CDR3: TGTGCCAGCAGCCTTAACCGGGCGACGGGGTCTGGCTACACCTTC. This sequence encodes CASSLNRATGSGYTF.

The CDR3 region has the DNA TGTGCCAGCAGCGTAGAGGGACACATCACCGGGGAGCTGTTTTTT. It codes for CASSVEGHITGELFF. The gene calls are TRBV9 and TRBJ2-2; D perhaps matches TRBD1 (6 bases). CDR1 is SGDLS and CDR2 is YYNGEE in the germline V gene. V gave up 0 bases and J gave up 4 bases, with 10 bases separating them. The CDR3 covers 15 residues.

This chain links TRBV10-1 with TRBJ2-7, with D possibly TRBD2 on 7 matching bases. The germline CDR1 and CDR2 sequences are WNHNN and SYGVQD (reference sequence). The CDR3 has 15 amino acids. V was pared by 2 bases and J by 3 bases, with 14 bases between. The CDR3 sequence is CASSEEGGLNYEQYF. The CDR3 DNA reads TGCGCCAGCAGTGAGGAGGGGGGGCTTAACTACGAGCAGTACTTC.

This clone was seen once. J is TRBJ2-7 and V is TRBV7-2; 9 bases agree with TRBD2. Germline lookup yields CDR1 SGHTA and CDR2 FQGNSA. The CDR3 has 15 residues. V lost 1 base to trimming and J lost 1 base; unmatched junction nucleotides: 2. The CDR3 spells CASSLDSGGSYEQYF. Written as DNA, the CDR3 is TGTGCCAGCAGCTTAGATAGCGGGGGTTCCTACGAGCAGTACTTC.

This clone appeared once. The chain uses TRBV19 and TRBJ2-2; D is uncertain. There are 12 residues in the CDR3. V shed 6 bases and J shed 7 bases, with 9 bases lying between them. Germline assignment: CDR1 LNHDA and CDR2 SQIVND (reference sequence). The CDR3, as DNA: TGTGCCAGTAGCCCCCGGGTCGGGGAGCTGTTTTTT. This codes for CASSPRVGELFF.

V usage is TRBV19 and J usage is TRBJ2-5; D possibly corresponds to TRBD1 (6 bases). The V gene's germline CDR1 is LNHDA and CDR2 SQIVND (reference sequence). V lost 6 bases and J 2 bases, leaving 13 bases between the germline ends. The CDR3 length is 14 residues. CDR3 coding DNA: TGTGCCAGTAGGGACAGAGCGTGGCAAGAGACCCAGTACTTC. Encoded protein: CASRDRAWQETQYF.

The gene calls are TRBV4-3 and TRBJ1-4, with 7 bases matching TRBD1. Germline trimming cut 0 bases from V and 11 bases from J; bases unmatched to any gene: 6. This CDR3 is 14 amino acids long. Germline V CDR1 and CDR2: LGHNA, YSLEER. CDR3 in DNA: TGCGCCAGCAGCCAAGAAAGACAGGGTATCAAACTGTTTTTT. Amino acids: CASSQERQGIKLFF.

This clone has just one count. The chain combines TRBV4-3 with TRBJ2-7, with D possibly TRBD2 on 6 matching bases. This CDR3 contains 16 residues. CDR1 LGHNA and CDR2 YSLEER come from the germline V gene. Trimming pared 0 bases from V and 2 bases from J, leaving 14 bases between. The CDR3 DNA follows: TGCGCCAGCAGCCAAGATGGTGGGGGGTTCACCTACGAGCAGTACTTC. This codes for CASSQDGGGFTYEQYF.

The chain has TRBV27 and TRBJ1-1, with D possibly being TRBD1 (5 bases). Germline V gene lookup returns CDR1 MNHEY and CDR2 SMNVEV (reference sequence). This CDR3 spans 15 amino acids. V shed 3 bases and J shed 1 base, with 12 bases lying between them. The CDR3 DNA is TGTGCCAGCAGTTTTTGGGGGGGGGAGAACACTGAAGCTTTCTTT. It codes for CASSFWGGENTEAFF.

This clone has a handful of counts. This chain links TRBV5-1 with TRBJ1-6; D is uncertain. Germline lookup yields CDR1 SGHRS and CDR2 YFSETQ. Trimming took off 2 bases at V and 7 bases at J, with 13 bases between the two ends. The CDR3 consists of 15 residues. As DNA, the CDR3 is TGCGCCAGCAGCTTTATAACAGATCGGAATTCACCCCTCCACTTT. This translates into CASSFITDRNSPLHF.

CDR3 protein: CASSLQAGPEETQYF. In nucleotides, the CDR3 is TGTGCCAGCAGCTTGCAGGCGGGGCCGGAAGAGACCCAGTACTTC. The chain has TRBV5-4 and TRBJ2-5, with a possible D match to TRBD2 (6 bases). CDR1 is SGHNT and CDR2 is YYREEE in the germline V gene (reference sequence). The CDR3 runs 15 residues. V gave up 1 base and J gave up 3 bases, with 13 bases separating them.

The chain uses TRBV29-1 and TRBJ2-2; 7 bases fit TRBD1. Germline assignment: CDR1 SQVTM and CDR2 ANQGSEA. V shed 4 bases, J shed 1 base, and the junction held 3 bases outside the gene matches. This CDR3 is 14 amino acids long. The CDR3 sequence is CSVGGQENTGELFF. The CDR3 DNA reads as TGCAGCGTTGGTGGACAGGAGAACACCGGGGAGCTGTTTTTT.

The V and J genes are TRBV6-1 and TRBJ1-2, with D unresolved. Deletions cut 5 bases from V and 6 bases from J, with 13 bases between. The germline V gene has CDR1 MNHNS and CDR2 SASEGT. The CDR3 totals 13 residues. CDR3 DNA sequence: TGTGCCAGCAGTATCGACACACAGAATGGCTACACCTTC. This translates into CASSIDTQNGYTF.

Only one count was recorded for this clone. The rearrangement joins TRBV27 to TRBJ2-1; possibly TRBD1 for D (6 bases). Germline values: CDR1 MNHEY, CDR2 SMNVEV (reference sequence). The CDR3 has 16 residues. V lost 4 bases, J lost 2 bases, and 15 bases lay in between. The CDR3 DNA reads TGTGCCAGCAGTTCGCCTGGGGCAGGGGCCTACAATGAGCAGTTCTTC. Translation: CASSSPGAGAYNEQFF.

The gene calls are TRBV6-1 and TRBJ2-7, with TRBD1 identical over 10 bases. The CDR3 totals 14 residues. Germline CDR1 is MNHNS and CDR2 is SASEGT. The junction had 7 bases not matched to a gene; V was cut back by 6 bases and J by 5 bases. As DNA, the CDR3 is TGTGCCAGCAGGTACCGGGACAGGGGCCACGAGCAGTACTTC. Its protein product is CASRYRDRGHEQYF.

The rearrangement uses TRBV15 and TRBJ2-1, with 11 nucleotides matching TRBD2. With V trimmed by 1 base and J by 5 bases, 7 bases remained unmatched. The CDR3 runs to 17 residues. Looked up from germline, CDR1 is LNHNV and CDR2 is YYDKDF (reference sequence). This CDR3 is CATSRGASGGNNNEQFF. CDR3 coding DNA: TGTGCCACCAGCAGAGGGGCTAGCGGGGGGAACAACAATGAGCAGTTCTTC.

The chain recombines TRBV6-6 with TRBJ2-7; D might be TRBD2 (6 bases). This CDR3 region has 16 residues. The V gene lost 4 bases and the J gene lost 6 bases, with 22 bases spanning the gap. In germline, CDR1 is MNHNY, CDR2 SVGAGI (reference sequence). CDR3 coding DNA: TGTGCCAGCAGTTCCGGCCACGCCGGGACTTTTAGCGAGCAGTACTTC. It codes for CASSSGHAGTFSEQYF.

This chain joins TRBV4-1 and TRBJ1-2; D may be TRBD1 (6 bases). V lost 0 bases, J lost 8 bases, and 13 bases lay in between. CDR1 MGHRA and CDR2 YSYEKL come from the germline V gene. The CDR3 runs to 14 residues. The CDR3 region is CASSQEGQKSGYTF. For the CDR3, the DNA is TGCGCCAGCAGCCAAGAAGGACAGAAATCGGGCTACACCTTC.